Listed below are T cell receptor beta chains from one sample, sequenced in a study of blood T cell repertoires in COVID-19. This table comes from immunoSEQ multiplex PCR, and its TCRdb copy is limited to in-frame clones, with some not included. The data show 120,000 or so clones, with about three quarters seen just once and around 2% held by the top ten. Material: peripheral blood. The origin of the receptors is a woman in her seventies with acute or convalescent COVID-19. CDR3s include the opening cysteine and the closing phenylalanine or tryptophan. Each record gives: clone size, CDR3 length, J gene, V gene, D gene, CDR3 protein, CDR3 DNA. The D gene is left open where the match is weak. Some rows have no size entry. The others give once, few or many, or a class for an expanded clone.

>once|17|TRBJ1-1|TRBV14|.
CASSQENKLRANTEAFF
TGTGCCAGCAGCCAAGAAAATAAGCTGAGAGCGAACACTGAAGCTTTCTTT
>many|12|TRBJ1-5|TRBV28|.
CASSYMSQPQHF
TGTGCCAGCAGTTATATGAGTCAGCCCCAGCATTTT
>many|16|TRBJ2-2|TRBV5-4|TRBD1
CASSLGAGGATGELFF
TGTGCCAGCAGCTTGGGGGCAGGGGGCGCAACCGGGGAGCTGTTTTTT
>.|13|TRBJ2-2|TRBV15|.
CATSSDYPGELFF
TGTGCCACCAGCAGTGACTACCCCGGGGAGCTGTTTTTT
>.|13|TRBJ2-5|TRBV4-1|.
CASSQGGPETQYF
TGCGCCAGCAGCCAAGGCGGTCCAGAGACCCAGTACTTC
>.|15|TRBJ2-1|TRBV7-6|TRBD2
CASSPRGGIFNEQFF
TGTGCCAGCAGCCCTCGGGGGGGCATCTTCAATGAGCAGTTCTTC
>once|17|TRBJ1-3|TRBV6-1|.
CASSEAPMTGPGSTIYF
TGTGCCAGCAGTGAAGCCCCGATGACAGGCCCTGGAAGCACCATATATTTT
>few|15|TRBJ2-3|TRBV27|TRBD1
CASRRGQGMSDTQYF
TGTGCCAGCCGCCGCGGACAGGGGATGTCAGATACGCAGTATTTT
>.|18|TRBJ2-7|TRBV7-6|TRBD2
CASSVAGTSGRGGYEQYF
TGTGCCAGCAGCGTAGCCGGGACTAGCGGGAGAGGGGGCTACGAGCAGTACTTC
>.|15|TRBJ2-7|TRBV6-2/TRBV6-3|TRBD1
CASSYGGTGNYEQYF
TGTGCCAGCAGTTACGGCGGGACAGGGAACTACGAGCAGTACTTC
>.|15|TRBJ2-7|TRBV2|TRBD1
CATKKPGQGTYEQYF
TGTGCCACAAAAAAACCGGGACAGGGGACCTACGAGCAGTACTTC
>.|19|TRBJ1-5|TRBV10-3|TRBD1
CAISDPDRAGGASNQPQHF
TGTGCCATCAGTGATCCCGACAGGGCTGGAGGGGCGAGCAATCAGCCCCAGCATTTT
>.|15|TRBJ2-3|TRBV19|TRBD1
CASSITGTGGDTQYF
TGTGCCAGTAGTATAACCGGGACAGGCGGAGATACGCAGTATTTT
>once|15|TRBJ2-2|TRBV5-6|.
CASSQTGRGTGELFF
TGTGCCAGCAGCCAGACAGGCCGGGGCACCGGGGAGCTGTTTTTT
>.|15|TRBJ2-7|TRBV28|TRBD1
CASSLDGQGGYEQYF
TGTGCCAGCAGTTTAGATGGACAGGGAGGCTACGAGCAGTACTTC
>.|12|TRBJ1-1|TRBV6-2/TRBV6-3|TRBD1
CASSQQGARAFF
TGTGCCAGCAGCCAACAGGGGGCGAGAGCTTTCTTT
>.|14|TRBJ2-7|TRBV7-2|TRBD1
CASSDDRGIYEQYF
TGTGCCAGCAGCGATGACAGGGGAATATACGAGCAGTACTTC
>few|13|TRBJ2-3|TRBV5-1|.
CASSAQGTDTQYF
TGCGCCAGCAGCGCCCAGGGCACAGATACGCAGTATTTT
>few|14|TRBJ1-2|TRBV27|.
CASTPSTGLYGYTF
TGTGCCAGCACCCCATCGACAGGCCTCTATGGCTACACCTTC
>few|15|TRBJ2-7|TRBV9|TRBD1
CASSPSGTGLYEQYF
TGTGCCAGCAGCCCCTCAGGGACAGGGCTCTACGAGCAGTACTTC
>.|14|TRBJ1-1|TRBV18|TRBD1
CASSPQGAHTEAFF
TGTGCCAGCTCACCGCAGGGGGCTCACACTGAAGCTTTCTTT
>.|15|TRBJ2-5|TRBV2|TRBD1
CASSESIQGTETQYF
TGTGCCAGCAGTGAAAGTATACAGGGGACAGAGACCCAGTACTTC
>.|12|TRBJ2-7|TRBV28|.
CASSSPPLEQYF
TGTGCCAGCAGTTCCCCCCCCCTCGAGCAGTACTTC
>.|14|TRBJ1-2|TRBV5-1|TRBD1
CASSPPDRGDGYTF
TGCGCCAGCAGCCCACCTGACAGGGGAGATGGCTACACCTTC
>.|14|TRBJ2-1|TRBV7-2|.
CASSLDLGGNEQFF
TGTGCCAGCAGCTTAGATCTGGGGGGCAATGAGCAGTTCTTC
>.|17|TRBJ2-3|TRBV7-9|TRBD2
CASSPYGLAGRTDTQYF
TGTGCCAGCAGCCCCTATGGACTAGCGGGACGTACAGATACGCAGTATTTT
>.|15|TRBJ2-3|TRBV11-2|.
CASSPEAYGIDTQYF
TGTGCCAGCAGCCCCGAGGCCTACGGTATAGATACGCAGTATTTT
>.|15|TRBJ2-3|TRBV11-2|TRBD2
CASSLVRGDRGTQYF
TGTGCCAGCAGCTTAGTTCGGGGGGACCGCGGTACGCAGTATTTT
>.|15|TRBJ2-7|TRBV6-2/TRBV6-3|.
CASSYSIGGSYEQYF
TGTGCCAGCAGTTACTCGATCGGGGGCTCCTACGAGCAGTACTTC
>few|12|TRBJ2-7|TRBV7-8|.
CASSGSSYEQYF
TGTGCCAGCAGCGGGAGCTCCTACGAGCAGTACTTC
>.|14|TRBJ1-1|TRBV19|.
CASSIGQRTTEAFF
TGTGCCAGTAGTATAGGGCAAAGGACTACTGAAGCTTTCTTT
>.|14|TRBJ1-4|TRBV29-1|.
CSVDGGGANEKLFF
TGCAGCGTTGATGGGGGAGGGGCTAATGAAAAACTGTTTTTT
>.|12|TRBJ2-7|TRBV28|.
CASSLARYEQYF
TGTGCCAGCAGTTTAGCGCGCTACGAGCAGTACTTC
>once|13|TRBJ1-5|TRBV5-6|.
CASSRRRDQPQHF
TGTGCCAGCAGCCGAAGGAGGGATCAGCCCCAGCATTTT
>.|16|TRBJ1-5|TRBV19|TRBD1
CASSITGQGGNQPQHF
TGTGCCAGTAGTATAACCGGACAGGGCGGCAATCAGCCCCAGCATTTT
>.|14|TRBJ1-2|TRBV9|TRBD1
CASSGRQGWYGYTF
TGTGCCAGCAGCGGACGACAGGGTTGGTATGGCTACACCTTC
>.|15|TRBJ2-1|TRBV7-9|.
CASSPHSGRYNEQFF
TGTGCCAGCAGCCCTCATAGCGGTCGGTACAATGAGCAGTTCTTC
>.|17|TRBJ2-3|TRBV3-1/TRBV3-2|.
CASSQGTSSSSTDTQYF
TGTGCCAGCAGCCAGGGTACTAGCAGCTCTAGCACAGATACGCAGTATTTT
>.|14|TRBJ1-3|TRBV6-5|.
CASRTGDSGNTIYF
TGTGCCAGCAGAACAGGAGACTCTGGAAACACCATATATTTT
>.|18|TRBJ2-5|TRBV5-6|TRBD1
CASSLAFGQGPLQETQYF
TGTGCCAGCAGCTTGGCCTTTGGACAGGGACCCTTACAAGAGACCCAGTACTTC
>.|17|TRBJ2-7|TRBV6-2/TRBV6-3|TRBD1
CASSRPLGDSSSYEQYF
TGTGCCAGCAGCCGACCTCTGGGGGACAGCAGCTCCTACGAGCAGTACTTC
>.|12|TRBJ2-1|TRBV7-9|.
CASSFLQNEQFF
TGTGCCAGCAGCTTCCTCCAGAATGAGCAGTTCTTC
>.|16|TRBJ2-2|TRBV3-1/TRBV3-2|.
CASSQRGRSNTGELFF
TGTGCCAGCAGCCAGCGGGGGCGTTCGAACACCGGGGAGCTGTTTTTT
>few|15|TRBJ1-1|TRBV18|TRBD1
CASSPIGTGNTEAFF
TGTGCCAGCTCACCTATTGGGACAGGGAACACTGAAGCTTTCTTT
>.|13|TRBJ2-1|TRBV19|.
CASSQYSSSEQFF
TGTGCCAGTAGCCAATACTCTAGCAGTGAGCAGTTCTTC
>once|16|TRBJ2-1|TRBV4-3|TRBD2
CARSRHYGRTYNEQFF
TGCGCCCGCAGCCGACATTACGGGAGGACCTACAATGAGCAGTTCTTC